A selection of T cell receptor beta chains follows, all from one sample in a study of T cell responses to AZD1222 COVID-19 vaccine. The protocol was immunoSEQ multiplex PCR, while the TCRdb copy is restricted to in-frame clones and leaves out a portion. The sample yields 95,000 to 130,000 clones, about 90% seen once. Sequences were derived from peripheral blood, sampled on day 0 of AZD1222 vaccination. These receptors were taken from an adult in good health. Each CDR3 is given with its conserved first and last residue. D genes are given only for firm matches. The size field is filled for only some rows; it gives once, few, many or a size class.

d_call,j_call,v_call,clone_size,cdr3_aa,cdr3_nt
-,TRBJ2-7,TRBV6-5,-,CATCGKYYEQYF,TGTGCCACCTGCGGGAAATACTACGAGCAGTACTTC
-,TRBJ1-4,TRBV6-5,-,CASSLLRTTNEKLFF,TGTGCCAGCAGTTTGTTGAGGACGACTAATGAAAAACTGTTTTTT
-,TRBJ1-2,TRBV20-1,-,CSAPDIYGYTF,TGCAGTGCTCCAGACATCTATGGCTACACCTTC
-,TRBJ1-1,TRBV19,many,CASSIDGQGEAFF,TGTGCCAGTAGTATAGATGGCCAGGGCGAAGCTTTCTTT
-,TRBJ2-7,TRBV6-5,-,CASCLSSWDEQYF,TGTGCCAGCTGCCTCTCGAGTTGGGACGAGCAGTACTTC
-,TRBJ2-7,TRBV19,-,CASSSAYEQYF,TGTGCCAGTAGCTCGGCCTACGAGCAGTACTTC
TRBD1,TRBJ1-1,TRBV19,-,CASSGTAGTEAFF,TGTGCCAGTAGCGGGACAGCGGGGACTGAAGCTTTCTTT
-,TRBJ1-2,TRBV6-6,-,CASRNRYIGGYTF,TGTGCCAGCAGAAACCGCTATATAGGAGGCTACACCTTC
-,TRBJ1-1,TRBV6-5,-,CASSSRGRGEAFF,TGTGCCAGCAGTTCGAGGGGCCGCGGGGAAGCTTTCTTT
-,TRBJ2-1,TRBV30,few,CATERVGVVNEQFF,TGTGCCACGGAAAGGGTTGGTGTTGTGAATGAGCAGTTCTTC
-,TRBJ1-3,TRBV28,-,CASSFWGTRSGNTIYF,TGTGCCAGCAGTTTTTGGGGGACCCGCTCTGGAAACACCATATATTTT
-,TRBJ2-1,TRBV27,-,CASSLVSIFDNEQFF,TGTGCCAGCAGTTTAGTCTCAATCTTTGACAATGAGCAGTTCTTC
-,TRBJ1-6,TRBV30,-,CAWTRDGAYNSPLHF,TGTGCCTGGACGAGGGACGGAGCCTATAATTCACCCCTCCACTTT
-,TRBJ2-7,TRBV30,-,CAWSRGGGPEQYF,TGTGCCTGGAGTCGGGGAGGGGGCCCCGAGCAGTACTTC
-,TRBJ2-7,TRBV18,-,CASSPDSQAEQYF,TGTGCCAGCTCACCAGACTCACAGGCCGAGCAGTACTTC
-,TRBJ1-1,TRBV18,-,CASSPTGMGATEAFF,TGTGCCAGCTCACCTACAGGGATGGGGGCCACTGAAGCTTTCTTT
-,TRBJ1-1,TRBV18,-,CASSPPLVTALEAFF,TGTGCCAGCTCACCACCGCTTGTGACAGCCCTCGAAGCTTTCTTT
-,TRBJ2-7,TRBV6-5,-,CASSPQGPEQYF,TGTGCCAGCAGTCCCCAGGGCCCCGAGCAGTACTTC
-,TRBJ1-2,TRBV9,-,CASSSNIFNYGYTF,TGTGCCAGCAGCTCCAACATTTTTAACTATGGCTACACCTTC
-,TRBJ2-7,TRBV28,-,CASSSGQSYEQYF,TGTGCCAGCAGTAGCGGACAGTCCTACGAGCAGTACTTC
TRBD1,TRBJ2-6,TRBV11-2,-,CASSPGTGTAGANVLTF,TGTGCCAGCAGCCCCGGGACAGGCACAGCAGGGGCCAACGTCCTGACTTTC
-,TRBJ2-1,TRBV29-1,-,CSVNDLDSYNEQFF,TGCAGCGTGAATGATCTAGATTCCTACAATGAGCAGTTCTTC
TRBD1,TRBJ1-2,TRBV9,once,CASSVGQGAGYTF,TGTGCCAGCAGCGTTGGACAGGGAGCGGGCTACACCTTC
TRBD2,TRBJ2-2,TRBV7-9,-,CASSFQRSGGSLTGELFF,TGTGCCAGCAGCTTTCAACGGTCGGGGGGTTCTCTCACCGGGGAGCTGTTTTTT
-,TRBJ1-5,TRBV20-1,-,CSASMETNQPQHF,TGCAGTGCTAGTATGGAGACCAATCAGCCCCAGCATTTT
-,TRBJ2-3,TRBV19,-,CASAYGPTQYF,TGTGCCAGCGCGTACGGACCTACGCAGTATTTT
TRBD1,TRBJ1-5,TRBV6-5,-,CASKQGAPRQPQHF,TGTGCCAGCAAGCAGGGGGCGCCCCGACAGCCCCAGCATTTT
TRBD2,TRBJ2-4,TRBV11-2,-,CASSRGLAGGIQYF,TGTGCCAGCAGCCGGGGACTAGCGGGAGGAATTCAGTACTTC
-,TRBJ1-1,TRBV6-5,-,CASSYSDRRTEAFF,TGTGCCAGCAGTTACTCGGATAGGAGGACTGAAGCTTTCTTT
-,TRBJ2-3,TRBV6-5,-,CASSPQGLSTDTQYF,TGTGCCAGCAGTCCACAGGGCCTTAGCACAGATACGCAGTATTTT
TRBD2,TRBJ2-1,TRBV5-6,once,CASRPLADYNEQFF,TGTGCCAGCAGGCCGCTAGCGGACTACAATGAGCAGTTCTTC
-,TRBJ1-2,TRBV9,-,CASSVSFVGANYGYTF,TGTGCCAGCAGCGTCTCTTTCGTTGGGGCGAACTATGGCTACACCTTC
TRBD1,TRBJ1-1,TRBV29-1,-,CSAPGQLNTEAFF,TGCAGCGCACCGGGACAGTTGAACACTGAAGCTTTCTTT
TRBD2,TRBJ2-1,TRBV27,-,CASSSPSLADEQFF,TGTGCCAGCAGTTCCCCCTCACTAGCGGATGAGCAGTTCTTC
TRBD2,TRBJ2-1,TRBV7-9,-,CASSLVGLAGGPQFF,TGTGCCAGCAGCTTAGTTGGACTAGCGGGAGGGCCTCAGTTCTTC
-,TRBJ1-1,TRBV13,-,CASSLGPPPEAFF,TGTGCCAGCAGCTTAGGACCCCCCCCTGAAGCTTTCTTT
-,TRBJ1-5,TRBV2,-,CASSTDTSSNQPQHF,TGTGCCAGCAGTACCGACACCAGTAGCAATCAGCCCCAGCATTTT
-,TRBJ2-1,TRBV28,-,CASSSQDILVYNEQFF,TGTGCCAGCAGTTCCCAAGACATTTTGGTCTACAATGAGCAGTTCTTC
-,TRBJ2-7,TRBV28,-,CASSFNSYFSSYEQYF,TGTGCCAGCAGTTTCAACAGTTATTTTAGCTCCTACGAGCAGTACTTC
-,TRBJ2-7,TRBV15,-,CATSRGGYEQYF,TGTGCCACCAGCAGAGGGGGATACGAGCAGTACTTC
-,TRBJ2-7,TRBV28,-,CASSSDFYEQYF,TGTGCCAGCAGTTCTGACTTTTACGAGCAGTACTTC
-,TRBJ1-1,TRBV12-3/TRBV12-4,-,CANRPLIGTEAFF,TGTGCCAACCGGCCTCTTATTGGCACTGAAGCTTTCTTT
-,TRBJ1-5,TRBV7-2,-,CASGLRGNQPQHF,TGTGCCAGCGGTCTAAGGGGTAATCAGCCCCAGCATTTT
-,TRBJ2-1,TRBV5-4,-,CASSFDSGYYNEQFF,TGTGCCAGCAGCTTCGACTCTGGGTACTACAATGAGCAGTTCTTC
TRBD1,TRBJ1-6,TRBV5-1,-,CASSQGTANSPLHF,TGCGCCAGCAGCCAAGGGACAGCAAATTCACCCCTCCACTTT
-,TRBJ1-1,TRBV7-9,-,CASSFDRVTEAFF,TGTGCCAGCAGCTTTGATCGGGTCACTGAAGCTTTCTTT
-,TRBJ2-1,TRBV3-1/TRBV3-2,-,CASSQGRTVGAPGFF,TGTGCCAGCAGCCAAGGGCGAACCGTCGGGGCCCCTGGGTTCTTC
TRBD1,TRBJ2-7,TRBV30,-,CAWRDRGSYEQYF,TGTGCCTGGAGGGACAGGGGGAGTTACGAGCAGTACTTC
-,TRBJ1-6,TRBV5-1,-,CASSLINAGEDSPLHF,TGCGCCAGCAGCTTGATTAACGCCGGGGAGGATTCACCCCTCCACTTT
-,TRBJ2-7,TRBV13,-,CASSLRGSPSYEQYF,TGTGCCAGCAGCTTAAGGGGTTCCCCCTCCTACGAGCAGTACTTC
-,TRBJ1-6,TRBV6-5,-,CASSPDGGLNSPLHF,TGTGCCAGCAGTCCCGACGGAGGCCTTAATTCACCCCTCCACTTT
-,TRBJ1-4,TRBV7-6,-,CASSFNEKLFF,TGTGCCAGCAGTTTTAATGAAAAACTGTTTTTT
-,TRBJ1-1,TRBV7-3,few,CASSPHKNTEAFF,TGTGCCAGCAGCCCTCATAAGAACACTGAAGCTTTCTTT
-,TRBJ1-5,TRBV7-9,-,CASSRNAPGASNQPQHF,TGTGCCAGCAGCCGAAACGCTCCAGGGGCGAGCAATCAGCCCCAGCATTTT
TRBD1,TRBJ1-2,TRBV4-1,-,CASSQIRTGGPSWDGYTF,TGCGCCAGCAGCCAAATCAGGACAGGGGGTCCCTCATGGGATGGCTACACCTTC
-,TRBJ2-7,TRBV28,-,CASSVGTLGEQYF,TGTGCCAGCAGTGTAGGGACCCTAGGCGAGCAGTACTTC
-,TRBJ1-3,TRBV27,-,CASSLIGDGNTIYF,TGTGCCAGCAGTTTAATCGGGGACGGAAACACCATATATTTT